A selection of T cell receptor beta chains follows, all from one sample in a study of cytomegalovirus exposure and HLA in healthy donors. The repertoire was sequenced with immunoSEQ multiplex PCR; TCRdb's copy has only in-frame clones and lacks some. The sample carries some 150,000 clones, 60% to 80% recorded once. The material sequenced was PBMCs. These receptors were collected from a man aged 18 to 35 in good health and CMV-seropositive. CDR3s include the opening cysteine and the closing phenylalanine or tryptophan. Fields, in order: clone size, V gene, J gene, D gene, CDR3 DNA, CDR3 protein. D genes are given only for firm matches. Size is stated for part of the rows, as once, few or many counts, or as a class when the clone is expanded.

abundance: -; v_gene: TRBV5-1; j_gene: TRBJ1-2; d_gene: TRBD1; CDR3nt: TGCGCCAGCAGCCCAGGGACAGGGGTACAGGGCTACACCTTC; CDR3aa: CASSPGTGVQGYTF
abundance: -; v_gene: TRBV5-1; j_gene: TRBJ1-1; d_gene: -; CDR3nt: TGCGCCAGCAGCGGACAGCTGAAGGCTGAAGCTTTCTTT; CDR3aa: CASSGQLKAEAFF
abundance: -; v_gene: TRBV19; j_gene: TRBJ1-2; d_gene: -; CDR3nt: TGTGCCAGTAGTACCCCGGACAGCGCACTCTATGGCTACACCTTC; CDR3aa: CASSTPDSALYGYTF
abundance: -; v_gene: TRBV14; j_gene: TRBJ1-4; d_gene: -; CDR3nt: TGTGCCAGCAGCTTAGCCTCGGGCGAGGGTGAAAAACTGTTTTTT; CDR3aa: CASSLASGEGEKLFF
abundance: -; v_gene: TRBV7-2; j_gene: TRBJ1-3; d_gene: -; CDR3nt: TGTGCCAGCAGCTCAGGGTTTGGAAACACCATATATTTT; CDR3aa: CASSSGFGNTIYF
abundance: -; v_gene: TRBV30; j_gene: TRBJ1-4; d_gene: TRBD1; CDR3nt: TGTGCCTGTAATAGACAGGGGGGAGAAAAGCTGTTTTTT; CDR3aa: CACNRQGGEKLFF
abundance: -; v_gene: TRBV30; j_gene: TRBJ1-4; d_gene: -; CDR3nt: TGTGCCTGGAGTTTAGCAACTAATGAAAAACTGTTTTTT; CDR3aa: CAWSLATNEKLFF
abundance: -; v_gene: TRBV4-2; j_gene: TRBJ2-7; d_gene: TRBD2; CDR3nt: TGTGCCAGCAGCCAAGATCTCGGACTAGCGGGAGATCTTACCTACGAGCAGTACTTC; CDR3aa: CASSQDLGLAGDLTYEQYF
abundance: -; v_gene: TRBV5-1; j_gene: TRBJ1-2; d_gene: -; CDR3nt: TGCGCCAGCAGCTTGTACAGGGACGATGGCTACACCTTC; CDR3aa: CASSLYRDDGYTF
abundance: once; v_gene: TRBV15; j_gene: TRBJ1-4; d_gene: -; CDR3nt: TGTGCCACCAGCCGGGTTCAAGGAGCAACTAATGAAAAACTGTTTTTT; CDR3aa: CATSRVQGATNEKLFF
abundance: -; v_gene: TRBV30; j_gene: TRBJ2-1; d_gene: -; CDR3nt: TGTGCCTGGATGGACGACAGCAATGAGCAGTTCTTC; CDR3aa: CAWMDDSNEQFF
abundance: -; v_gene: TRBV4-2; j_gene: TRBJ2-1; d_gene: TRBD2; CDR3nt: TGTGCCAGCAGCCAATCCGGACTAGCGGGGTACAATGAGCAGTTCTTC; CDR3aa: CASSQSGLAGYNEQFF
abundance: -; v_gene: TRBV5-4; j_gene: TRBJ1-4; d_gene: -; CDR3nt: TGTGCCAGCAGCCAGACTAGCAGGACTAATGAAAAACTGTTTTTT; CDR3aa: CASSQTSRTNEKLFF
abundance: -; v_gene: TRBV9; j_gene: TRBJ2-1; d_gene: -; CDR3nt: TGTGCCAGCAGCGTAGCTCCGAGCTCCTACAATGAGCAGTTCTTC; CDR3aa: CASSVAPSSYNEQFF
abundance: -; v_gene: TRBV7-9; j_gene: TRBJ2-5; d_gene: TRBD1; CDR3nt: TGTGCCAGCAGCTTACCGGGACAGCTCGGGACCCAGTACTTC; CDR3aa: CASSLPGQLGTQYF
abundance: -; v_gene: TRBV7-3; j_gene: TRBJ1-2; d_gene: TRBD1; CDR3nt: TGTGCCAGCAGCTTAGCAGGGGGGGGCTACACCTTC; CDR3aa: CASSLAGGGYTF
abundance: -; v_gene: TRBV29-1; j_gene: TRBJ2-7; d_gene: TRBD1; CDR3nt: TGCAGCGCGCCCGGGACAGGGGGCTACGAGCAGTACTTC; CDR3aa: CSAPGTGGYEQYF
abundance: -; v_gene: TRBV7-9; j_gene: TRBJ1-1; d_gene: TRBD1; CDR3nt: TGTGCCAGCAGCCTAAGACAGGGGGTTAATTCTGAAGCTTTCTTT; CDR3aa: CASSLRQGVNSEAFF
abundance: -; v_gene: TRBV5-1; j_gene: TRBJ1-4; d_gene: -; CDR3nt: TGCGCCAGCAGCTCTGGGGGCGGTGAAAAACTGTTTTTT; CDR3aa: CASSSGGGEKLFF
abundance: few; v_gene: TRBV5-1; j_gene: TRBJ2-5; d_gene: TRBD1; CDR3nt: TGCGCCAGCAGCTTGGGGACAGGAAAAGAGACCCAGTACTTC; CDR3aa: CASSLGTGKETQYF
abundance: -; v_gene: TRBV13; j_gene: TRBJ1-1; d_gene: -; CDR3nt: TGTGCCAGCAGCGCCTCGGGGGAGGGGACTGAAGCTTTCTTT; CDR3aa: CASSASGEGTEAFF
abundance: -; v_gene: TRBV5-6; j_gene: TRBJ1-6; d_gene: TRBD1; CDR3nt: TGTGCCAGCAGCTGGAGGGGCACAGGGGTTGGCAATTCACCCCTCCACTTT; CDR3aa: CASSWRGTGVGNSPLHF
abundance: few; v_gene: TRBV5-1; j_gene: TRBJ1-1; d_gene: -; CDR3nt: TGCGCCAGCAGCCTACTTGGTCCCCGGACAGACACTGAAGCTTTCTTT; CDR3aa: CASSLLGPRTDTEAFF
abundance: -; v_gene: TRBV12-2; j_gene: TRBJ2-7; d_gene: -; CDR3nt: TGTGCAAGTCGCTTATTAGGCAGGGTTAGTTACGAGCAGTACTTC; CDR3aa: CASRLLGRVSYEQYF
abundance: -; v_gene: TRBV29-1; j_gene: TRBJ2-4; d_gene: TRBD2; CDR3nt: TGCAGCGTTGCCGGCGGGGGGGCCAACAAAAACATTCAGTACTTC; CDR3aa: CSVAGGGANKNIQYF
abundance: -; v_gene: TRBV7-6; j_gene: TRBJ2-1; d_gene: TRBD2; CDR3nt: TGTGCCAGCAGCTTAAACGGGGCGGGAGGGCCTTTTGTGGAGCAGTTCTTC; CDR3aa: CASSLNGAGGPFVEQFF
abundance: few; v_gene: TRBV7-2; j_gene: TRBJ2-2; d_gene: TRBD2; CDR3nt: TGTGCCAGCAGCAGACTAGCGGGAGGGAACACCGGGGAGCTGTTTTTT; CDR3aa: CASSRLAGGNTGELFF
abundance: -; v_gene: TRBV27; j_gene: TRBJ2-5; d_gene: TRBD2; CDR3nt: TGTGCCAGCCGAAGACTAGCGGGTTATCAAGAGACCCAGTACTTC; CDR3aa: CASRRLAGYQETQYF
abundance: -; v_gene: TRBV5-1; j_gene: TRBJ2-3; d_gene: TRBD2; CDR3nt: TGCGCCAGCTCCAAGGCCCGGAGCGGGAGGAACACAGATACGCAGTATTTT; CDR3aa: CASSKARSGRNTDTQYF
abundance: -; v_gene: TRBV4-1; j_gene: TRBJ1-2; d_gene: -; CDR3nt: TGCGCCAGCAGCCACTCGGGGGCTAACTATGGCTACACCTTC; CDR3aa: CASSHSGANYGYTF
abundance: -; v_gene: TRBV6-6; j_gene: TRBJ1-5; d_gene: -; CDR3nt: TGTGCCAGCATTAAGGCAGGGGACAATCAGCCCCAGCATTTT; CDR3aa: CASIKAGDNQPQHF
abundance: -; v_gene: TRBV5-1; j_gene: TRBJ2-2; d_gene: TRBD1; CDR3nt: TGCGCCAGCAGCTCGGGACAGGGCGCCGGGGAGCTGTTTTTT; CDR3aa: CASSSGQGAGELFF
abundance: -; v_gene: TRBV5-6; j_gene: TRBJ1-3; d_gene: -; CDR3nt: TGTGCCAGCAGACGCAGGGACTCTGGAAACACCATATATTTT; CDR3aa: CASRRRDSGNTIYF
abundance: -; v_gene: TRBV6-5; j_gene: TRBJ2-1; d_gene: TRBD2; CDR3nt: TGTGCCAGCAGTTACGGGACTAGAACTGAGCAGTTCTTC; CDR3aa: CASSYGTRTEQFF
abundance: -; v_gene: TRBV11-3; j_gene: TRBJ2-2; d_gene: TRBD2; CDR3nt: TGTGCCAGCAGCCCGCGGGGGGTCGGGGAGCTGTTTTTT; CDR3aa: CASSPRGVGELFF
abundance: -; v_gene: TRBV30; j_gene: TRBJ2-4; d_gene: -; CDR3nt: TGTGCCTGGAGTGTACAAATGAGGTCGCTAGCCAAAAACATTCAGTACTTC; CDR3aa: CAWSVQMRSLAKNIQYF
abundance: -; v_gene: TRBV30; j_gene: TRBJ2-3; d_gene: TRBD2; CDR3nt: TGTGCCTGGAGTGTTGGACTAGCGGACACAGATACGCAGTATTTT; CDR3aa: CAWSVGLADTDTQYF
abundance: -; v_gene: TRBV15; j_gene: TRBJ1-2; d_gene: TRBD1; CDR3nt: TGTGCCACCAGCTTCCGACAGGGGGCGGTTGGCTACACCTTC; CDR3aa: CATSFRQGAVGYTF
abundance: -; v_gene: TRBV29-1; j_gene: TRBJ2-1; d_gene: -; CDR3nt: TGCAGCGTTTTCCATTACAATGAGCAGTTCTTC; CDR3aa: CSVFHYNEQFF
abundance: few; v_gene: TRBV7-2; j_gene: TRBJ2-7; d_gene: TRBD2; CDR3nt: TGTGCCAGCAGCTTGGGAGGGGACTACGAGCAGTACTTC; CDR3aa: CASSLGGDYEQYF
abundance: once; v_gene: TRBV5-4; j_gene: TRBJ1-3; d_gene: -; CDR3nt: TGTGCCAGCAGCTTGGACAGGGCGGTAGCTGGAAACACCATATATTTT; CDR3aa: CASSLDRAVAGNTIYF
abundance: -; v_gene: TRBV19; j_gene: TRBJ2-3; d_gene: TRBD2; CDR3nt: TGTGCCAGTAGTATTCCTGCGGGGGATATCACAGATACGCAGTATTTT; CDR3aa: CASSIPAGDITDTQYF
abundance: medium-sized; v_gene: TRBV25-1; j_gene: TRBJ2-2; d_gene: TRBD1; CDR3nt: TGTGCCAGCAGTGAGGGACAGGACACCGGGGAGCTGTTTTTT; CDR3aa: CASSEGQDTGELFF
abundance: few; v_gene: TRBV7-2; j_gene: TRBJ2-7; d_gene: -; CDR3nt: TGTGCCAGCAGCTTAGCAGCAGGACCACTAGGCTTC; CDR3aa: CASSLAAGPLGF
abundance: -; v_gene: TRBV18; j_gene: TRBJ1-3; d_gene: -; CDR3nt: TGTGCCAGCTCACCCGGTACAGGGTTTGGCGGAAACACCATATATTTT; CDR3aa: CASSPGTGFGGNTIYF
abundance: -; v_gene: TRBV9; j_gene: TRBJ2-1; d_gene: TRBD2; CDR3nt: TGTGCCAGCAGCGCCTCGGGGGGTTACAATGAGCAGTTCTTC; CDR3aa: CASSASGGYNEQFF
abundance: -; v_gene: TRBV5-4; j_gene: TRBJ2-5; d_gene: -; CDR3nt: TGTGCCAGCAGCTTGGTCACGACTCGGAGACAAGAGACCCAGTACTTC; CDR3aa: CASSLVTTRRQETQYF
abundance: few; v_gene: TRBV4-3; j_gene: TRBJ1-4; d_gene: -; CDR3nt: TGCGCCAGCAGCCAACAATCAGCGGTTCAAGGGGAAAAACTGTTTTTT; CDR3aa: CASSQQSAVQGEKLFF
abundance: few; v_gene: TRBV18; j_gene: TRBJ2-7; d_gene: -; CDR3nt: TGTGCCAGCTCACCAAGCCAATACGAGCAGTACTTC; CDR3aa: CASSPSQYEQYF
abundance: -; v_gene: TRBV29-1; j_gene: TRBJ1-2; d_gene: TRBD1; CDR3nt: TGCAGCGTTGTCCAGGGACAGACTGGCTACACCTTC; CDR3aa: CSVVQGQTGYTF
abundance: -; v_gene: TRBV7-3; j_gene: TRBJ2-3; d_gene: -; CDR3nt: TGTGCCAGCAGCCTAGCGTCTAGCACAGATACGCAGTATTTT; CDR3aa: CASSLASSTDTQYF
abundance: -; v_gene: TRBV2; j_gene: TRBJ2-7; d_gene: -; CDR3nt: TGTGCCAGCAGTGAAATCTGGTCCCGAGGAGACTATATGTACTTC; CDR3aa: CASSEIWSRGDYMYF
abundance: -; v_gene: TRBV5-1; j_gene: TRBJ1-5; d_gene: -; CDR3nt: TGCGCCAGCAGCTTGGCCAGTGGACAGTATAGCAATCAGCCCCAGCATTTT; CDR3aa: CASSLASGQYSNQPQHF
abundance: few; v_gene: TRBV25-1; j_gene: TRBJ2-3; d_gene: TRBD2; CDR3nt: TGTGCCAGCAGCCGGGGGGGCACAGATACGCAGTATTTT; CDR3aa: CASSRGGTDTQYF
abundance: -; v_gene: TRBV19; j_gene: TRBJ1-6; d_gene: -; CDR3nt: TGTGCCAGTAGTTCCACAGGGTATTCACCCCTCCACTTT; CDR3aa: CASSSTGYSPLHF
abundance: -; v_gene: TRBV5-4; j_gene: TRBJ2-3; d_gene: TRBD2; CDR3nt: TGTGCCAGCAGCGCGGGAGACACAGATACGCAGTATTTT; CDR3aa: CASSAGDTDTQYF
abundance: -; v_gene: TRBV6-1; j_gene: TRBJ1-1; d_gene: -; CDR3nt: TGTGCCAGCAGTGAACAGGGCCCCATGAACACTGAAGCTTTCTTT; CDR3aa: CASSEQGPMNTEAFF